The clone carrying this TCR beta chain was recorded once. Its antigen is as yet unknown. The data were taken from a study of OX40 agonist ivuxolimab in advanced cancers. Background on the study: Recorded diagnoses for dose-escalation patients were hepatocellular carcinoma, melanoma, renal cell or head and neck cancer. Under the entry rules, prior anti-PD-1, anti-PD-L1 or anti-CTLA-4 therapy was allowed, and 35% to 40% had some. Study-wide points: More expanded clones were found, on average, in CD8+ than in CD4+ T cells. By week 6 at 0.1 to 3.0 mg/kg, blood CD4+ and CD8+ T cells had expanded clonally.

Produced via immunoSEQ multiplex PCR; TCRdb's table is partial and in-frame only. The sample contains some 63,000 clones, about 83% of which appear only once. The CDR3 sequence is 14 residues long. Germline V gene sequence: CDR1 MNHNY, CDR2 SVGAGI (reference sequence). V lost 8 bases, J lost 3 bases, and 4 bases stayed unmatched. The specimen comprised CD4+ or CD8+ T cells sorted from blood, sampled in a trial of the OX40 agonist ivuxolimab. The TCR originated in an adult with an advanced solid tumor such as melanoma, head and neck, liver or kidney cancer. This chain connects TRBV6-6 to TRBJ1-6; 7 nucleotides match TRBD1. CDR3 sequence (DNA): TGTGCCAGCGGAGGGACAGACTATAATTCACCCCTCCACTTT. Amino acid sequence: CASGGTDYNSPLHF.